This is a list of T cell receptor beta chains from one sample in a study of blood T cell repertoires in COVID-19. Profiled with immunoSEQ multiplex PCR; TCRdb holds only in-frame clones, not every one. The table includes more than 250,000 clones, about 80% detected once. Sample: peripheral blood. Receptor source: a human donor in a cohort sampled during active COVID-19. Each CDR3 is given with its conserved first and last residue. The D gene is left open where the match is weak. For some rows the clone size is stated as once, few or many, or as a class when expanded; others skip it.

TRBV7-2	TRBD2	NA	TRBJ2-7	TGTGCCAGCAGCTTATCAGCTAGCGGGAGTACCTACGAGCAGTACTTC	CASSLSASGSTYEQYF
TRBV9	TRBD2	NA	TRBJ2-5	TGTGCCAGCAGCCTTAGCGGGAGCGGGGAGACCCAGTACTTC	CASSLSGSGETQYF
TRBV18	NA	NA	TRBJ1-2	TGTGCCAGCTCACCACCACCTCTGACAGGTCACGATGGCTACACCTTC	CASSPPPLTGHDGYTF
TRBV6-5	NA	once	TRBJ1-1	TGTGCCAGCAGTCGGGCTGCGGGCCACACTGAAGCTTTCTTT	CASSRAAGHTEAFF
TRBV11-2	NA	NA	TRBJ2-7	TGTGCCAGCAGCAACAGGTACGAGCAGTACTTC	CASSNRYEQYF
TRBV5-5	NA	NA	TRBJ2-3	TGTGCCAGCAGCTTGGGTCGCGGCGGTACTAGCACAGATACGCAGTATTTT	CASSLGRGGTSTDTQYF
TRBV10-2	NA	NA	TRBJ2-5	TGCGCCAGCAGTGACGGTCTAGTCGGTATAGAGACCCAGTACTTC	CASSDGLVGIETQYF
TRBV7-2	NA	NA	TRBJ1-2	TGTGCCAGCAGCTTAGATACAGGGTTTAGGGGCTACACCTTC	CASSLDTGFRGYTF
TRBV28	NA	once	TRBJ1-5	TGTGCCAGCAGCCCCATGAGGGTTTATCAGCCCCAGCATTTT	CASSPMRVYQPQHF
TRBV10-2	TRBD1	NA	TRBJ2-7	TGCGCCAGCAGTGCGACGGACAGGTTAAGGTACGAGCAGTACTTC	CASSATDRLRYEQYF
TRBV5-4	NA	once	TRBJ1-1	TGTGCCAGCAGCTTGAACAGTCCGAACACTGAAGCTTTCTTT	CASSLNSPNTEAFF
TRBV4-1	TRBD1	NA	TRBJ2-5	TGCGCCAGCAGCCAAGAGAGGGGGCGCCTGAGGTTAGGAGAGACCCAGTACTTC	CASSQERGRLRLGETQYF
TRBV12-3/TRBV12-4	NA	few	TRBJ2-7	TGTGCCATCGCGCGGGACTCCTCCTACGAGCAGTACTTC	CAIARDSSYEQYF
TRBV12-5	NA	NA	TRBJ1-5	TGTGCTAGTGCCCCCGATTCGGGGGTTTCTGGCAATCAGCCCCAGCATTTT	CASAPDSGVSGNQPQHF
TRBV3-1/TRBV3-2	TRBD1	NA	TRBJ2-5	TGTGCCAGCAGCCGAGACAGGGACCAAGAGACCCAGTACTTC	CASSRDRDQETQYF
TRBV9	NA	NA	TRBJ2-7	TGTGCCAGCAGCGGTAGCGGTACGGGCTACGAGCAGTACTTC	CASSGSGTGYEQYF
TRBV6-2/TRBV6-3	NA	NA	TRBJ2-5	TGTGCCAGCAGTTACGTGGCCAGGGCCCTAGAGACCCAGTACTTC	CASSYVARALETQYF
TRBV5-5	NA	NA	TRBJ2-2	TGTGCCAGCAGCACTAACCGGGAGCTGTTTTTT	CASSTNRELFF
TRBV6-1	TRBD2	NA	TRBJ2-1	TGTGCCAGCAGTGAATTTCCCTCTAGCGGAACCTACAATGAGCAGTTCTTC	CASSEFPSSGTYNEQFF
TRBV7-2	NA	NA	TRBJ2-7	TGTGCCAGCAGCCCCAGGGCTGGGACCTACGAGCAGTACTTC	CASSPRAGTYEQYF
TRBV4-1	TRBD1	NA	TRBJ2-7	TGCGCCAGCAGCCAAGATGGTACAGGGGGGTCCTACGAGCAGTACTTC	CASSQDGTGGSYEQYF
TRBV19	NA	NA	TRBJ1-5	TGTGCCAGTAGTGTTGGGGAGGCGAGCAATCAGCCCCAGCATTTT	CASSVGEASNQPQHF
TRBV5-4	NA	NA	TRBJ2-3	TGTGCCAGCAGCTTGCAGGGGACAGATACGCAGTATTTT	CASSLQGTDTQYF
TRBV30	NA	NA	TRBJ2-7	TGTGCCTGGAGTGAAGTTGGGGGCAACGAGCAGTACTTC	CAWSEVGGNEQYF
TRBV11-2	NA	NA	TRBJ2-7	TGTGCCAGCAGCTTAGTTAGCTCCCCGGACTACGAGCAGTACTTC	CASSLVSSPDYEQYF
TRBV18	TRBD2	NA	TRBJ2-7	TGTGCCAGCTCACCTCGGGGGACTAGCGGGGGTAGTTACGAGCAGTACTTC	CASSPRGTSGGSYEQYF
TRBV5-6	NA	once	TRBJ1-1	TGTGCCAGCAGCTTGGCCGGGAGCACTGAAGCTTTCTTT	CASSLAGSTEAFF
TRBV20-1	TRBD1	few	TRBJ2-5	TGCAGTGCCCAGGGGGATGAGACCCAGTACTTC	CSAQGDETQYF
TRBV28	NA	NA	TRBJ2-1	TGTGCCAGCAGTTTGGGCTTTAGCTCCTACAATGAGCAGTTCTTC	CASSLGFSSYNEQFF
TRBV28	NA	NA	TRBJ1-2	TGTGCCAGCAGTTTTTTTTCCCAGGTCACTAACTATGGCTACACCTTC	CASSFFSQVTNYGYTF
TRBV5-8	TRBD2	NA	TRBJ2-7	TGTGCCAGCAGCTTGGCCGCAGCGGGGGCGGCCTACGAGCAGTACTTC	CASSLAAAGAAYEQYF
TRBV6-5	NA	NA	TRBJ1-1	TGTGCCAGCAGTTATTTGGGGACAGAAGCTTTCTTT	CASSYLGTEAFF
TRBV15	NA	NA	TRBJ2-5	TGTGCCACCAGTGCGGACTATCAACAAGAGACCCAGTACTTC	CATSADYQQETQYF
TRBV12-3/TRBV12-4	TRBD1	NA	TRBJ2-5	TGTGCCAGCCACAGGGGGCATGGAGAGACCCAGTACTTC	CASHRGHGETQYF
TRBV6-6	TRBD2	once	TRBJ2-7	TGTGCCAGCAGCGCGGGAGGGCCCTACGAGCAGTACTTC	CASSAGGPYEQYF
TRBV25-1	TRBD1	few	TRBJ1-2	TGTGCCAGCCGGGATAGGGGGCTTGGCGTTTATGGCTACACCTTC	CASRDRGLGVYGYTF
TRBV5-1	NA	NA	TRBJ1-3	TGCGCCAGCAGGGAAGCGGGGGCTGGAAACACCATATATTTT	CASREAGAGNTIYF
TRBV11-2	NA	few	TRBJ2-1	TGTGCCAGCAGCCGCGTCAACTCCTACAATGAGCAGTTCTTC	CASSRVNSYNEQFF
TRBV5-5	NA	once	TRBJ2-2	TGTGCCAGCAGCAGGGGCACCGGGGAGCTGTTTTTT	CASSRGTGELFF
TRBV11-2	NA	NA	TRBJ2-2	TGTGCCAGCAGCTTAGCTTTGGGGAGTACCGGGGAGCTGTTTTTT	CASSLALGSTGELFF
TRBV7-2	TRBD2	NA	TRBJ2-7	TGTGCCAGCAGCCTCCGAACGGGACTAGCGGGAGTGTACGAGCAGTACTTC	CASSLRTGLAGVYEQYF